The 20 T cell receptor beta chains presented below share a single source sample, sequenced in a study of response to subunit inactivated influenza vaccine. TCRdb re-called the RT-PCR reads through MiXCR, storing one row per CDR3 protein. The sample includes approximately 530,000 distinct CDR3 sequences, approximately 7.7% of them seen just once. Sequencing was performed on PBMCs from blood, taken around 2 years after vaccination. These receptors all come from a man aged 45 to 75 who received an inactivated influenza vaccine.

This CDR3 reads CASSQLTGPSAYGYTF. CDR3 coding DNA: TGCGCCAGCAGCCAATTGACGGGCCCTTCGGCGTATGGCTACACCTTC. The chain links TRBV4-3 to TRBJ1-2; D is unclear. V gave up 2 bases and J gave up 5 bases, with 18 bases separating them. Per germline, CDR1 LGHNA and CDR2 YSLEER. CDR3 size: 16 residues.

Only a few counts were recorded for this clonotype. The chain combines TRBV4-3 with TRBJ2-1; D is possibly TRBD2 (6 bases). The CDR3 covers 15 residues. Germline values: CDR1 LGHNA, CDR2 YSLEER. Trimming left V 3 bases short and J 4 bases short, with 13 bases between. DNA for the CDR3: TGCGCCAGCAGCCAGGCCGGACGGGGGTACAATGAGCAGTTCTTC. It encodes CASSQAGRGYNEQFF.

This clonotype was seen repeatedly, ten times or more. V usage is TRBV20-1 and J usage is TRBJ2-7; 8 bases map to TRBD1. The CDR3 spans 14 residues. Trimming cost V 0 bases and J 2 bases; bases outside gene matches: 3. CDR1 and CDR2 from the germline V gene are DFQATT and SNEGSKA (reference sequence). CDR3 DNA sequence: TGCAGTGCTAGAGAAAGGGACAGGACCTACGAGCAGTACTTC. Translated: CSARERDRTYEQYF.

The DNA of the CDR3 is TGTGCCACCAGTGACCCCGGACTAACGGGAGGGATACACAATGAGCAGTTCTTC. Translated, it gives CATSDPGLTGGIHNEQFF. The chain links TRBV24-1 to TRBJ2-1; 8 positions agree with TRBD2. CDR1 is KGHDR and CDR2 is SFDVKD in the germline V gene. V lost 4 bases and J lost 5; bases outside the gene matches: 15. The CDR3 totals 18 residues.

This clonotype was detected only a few times. The chain employs TRBV7-8 and TRBJ2-1, with 10 positions matching TRBD2. The CDR3 is 15 amino acids. Unmatched junction bases numbered 3, after V lost 7 bases and J lost 0 bases. The germline V gene has CDR1 SGHVS and CDR2 FQNEAQ. The CDR3: CASNPSGSSYNEQFF. In nucleotides, the CDR3 is TGTGCCAGCAACCCTAGCGGGAGCTCCTACAATGAGCAGTTCTTC.

This clonotype was counted ten times or more. The chain couples TRBV6-1 to TRBJ1-2; no clear D. This CDR3 is built from 13 residues. CDR1 MNHNS and CDR2 SASEGT come from the germline V gene. Trimming stripped 2 bases from V and 4 bases from J, with 8 bases between. CDR3 sequence: CASSELGSYGYTF. The CDR3 bases are TGTGCCAGCAGTGAATTAGGGTCCTATGGCTACACCTTC.

This clonotype appeared many times. This sequence joins TRBV20-1 and TRBJ1-5; no reliable D call. V was clipped by 2 bases and J by 0 bases, with 8 bases between them. The CDR3 is made up of 14 amino acids. Germline assignment: CDR1 DFQATT and CDR2 SNEGSKA (reference sequence). The CDR3 nucleotides read TGCAGTGCTAGAAGTGGGAATAGCAATCAGCCCCAGCATTTT. Translating it yields CSARSGNSNQPQHF.

The rearrangement uses TRBV20-1 and TRBJ2-7; 8 bases agree with TRBD2. The CDR3 length is 15 residues. Trimming took 0 bases from V and 3 from J; bases not matched to a gene: 7. Germline CDR1 and CDR2: DFQATT and SNEGSKA (reference sequence). The CDR3 DNA is TGCAGTGCTAGAGATCTCGAGACTAGCGACTACGAGCAGTACTTC. Amino acids: CSARDLETSDYEQYF.

This clonotype showed up just a few times. The V call is TRBV2, the J call TRBJ1-5, with 9 bases fitting TRBD1. Germline V CDR1 and CDR2: SNHLY, FYNNEI. V was pared by 1 base and J by 6 bases, with 1 base of the junction left unmatched. The CDR3 contains 14 residues. The CDR3 here is CASSEGGQGQPQHF. The CDR3 bases are TGTGCCAGCAGTGAAGGGGGACAGGGTCAGCCCCAGCATTTT. The full variable domain, its missing parts supplied by reference TRBV2 and TRBJ1-5, is EPEVTQTPSHQVTQMGQEVILRCVPISNHLYFYWYRQILGQKVEFLVSFYNNEISEKSEIFDDQFSVERPDGSNFTLKIRSTKLEDSAMYFCASSEGGQGQPQHFGDGTRLSIL.

This clonotype was observed at least ten times. The V call is TRBV12-3 or TRBV12-4, the J call TRBJ2-3; TRBD2 matches at 9 bases. Germline trimming cut 3 bases from V and 0 bases from J; bases unmatched to any gene: 1. The CDR3 is 15 residues long. DNA for the CDR3: TGTGCCAGCAGTTTTGCGGGGGGGAGCACAGATACGCAGTATTTT. Translation: CASSFAGGSTDTQYF.

This clonotype was counted a few times. Relative to the germline gene, one junction end is altered; a read error may explain this. The V gene is TRBV11-1, the J gene TRBJ2-3; D gene uncertain. From germline, CDR1 is SGHAT and CDR2 FQDESV (reference sequence). This CDR3 region has 12 residues. The CDR3 reads CAGSPSRNTQYF. The CDR3 DNA is TGTGCCGGCAGCCCATCTAGAAATACGCAGTATTTT.

The genes are TRBV4-2 and TRBJ2-7, with no clear D. Germline values: CDR1 LGHNA, CDR2 YNFKEQ. The V gene lost 4 bases and the J gene lost 0 bases, with 16 bases spanning the gap. The CDR3 length is 16 residues. DNA of the CDR3: TGTGCCAGCAGCCCCCTCGGTTCGAGGAGCTCCTACGAGCAGTACTTC. Translation gives CASSPLGSRSSYEQYF.

This clonotype was observed many times. V usage is TRBV4-2 and J usage is TRBJ2-1; maybe TRBD2 (6 bases). CDR3 length: 14 residues. V was cut by 1 base and J by 5 bases, with 9 bases left in between. CDR1 and CDR2 from the germline V gene are LGHNA and YNFKEQ. CDR3 in amino acids: CASSQVGGDNEQFF. As DNA, the CDR3 is TGTGCCAGCAGCCAAGTTGGCGGGGACAATGAGCAGTTCTTC.

V and J are TRBV18 and TRBJ1-1; D call uncertain. The CDR3 runs 14 residues. V gave up 6 bases and J gave up 1 base, with 12 bases separating them. CDR1 is KGHSH and CDR2 is LQKENI in the germline V gene. This chain's CDR3 is CASSPLNGNTEAFF. The CDR3 DNA follows: TGTGCCAGCTCCCCGCTAAACGGGAACACTGAAGCTTTCTTT.

The table lists this clonotype with many counts. The CDR3 loop reads CSADLGARQETQYF. The CDR3 DNA sequence: TGCAGTGCTGATTTGGGGGCCCGACAAGAGACCCAGTACTTC. The chain is built from TRBV20-1 and TRBJ2-5, with a tentative D call TRBD1 (6 bases). This CDR3 region has 14 residues. CDR1 and CDR2 from the germline V gene are DFQATT and SNEGSKA (reference sequence). Trimming left V 5 bases short and J 2 bases short, with 15 bases between.

This clonotype was counted only a few times. The CDR3 loop reads CASSLGDRVRNEQFF. CDR3 nucleotide sequence: TGCGCCAGCAGCTTGGGGGACAGGGTTCGCAATGAGCAGTTCTTC. This sequence joins TRBV5-1 and TRBJ2-1; 9 bases agree with TRBD1. The CDR3 covers 15 residues. Trimming at V came to 0 bases and at J to 6 bases, leaving 4 bases not matched to a gene. Germline V lookup: CDR1 SGHRS, CDR2 YFSETQ.

This clonotype was seen more than once but under ten times. V usage is TRBV25-1 and J usage is TRBJ2-7; no reliable D call. The CDR3 length is 11 residues. Germline V gives CDR1 MGHDK, CDR2 SYGVNS. V was trimmed by 6 bases and J by 8 bases, leaving 11 bases between them. As DNA, the CDR3 is TGTGCCAGCAGCCTGGGGTATAAGCAGTACTTC. Translating it yields CASSLGYKQYF.

Concerning this clonotype itself: Mismatch with germline at one junction end may stem from a read error. J is TRBJ2-3 and V is TRBV7-7; 8 nucleotides match TRBD2. Germline V CDR1 and CDR2: SSHAT, FNYEAQ (reference sequence). CDR3 length: 15 amino acids. The CDR3 sequence: CASSSSGRVTDTRYF. CDR3 coding DNA: TGTGCCAGCAGCTCTAGCGGGCGTGTCACAGATACGCGGTATTTT.

V gene TRBV5-1 combines with J gene TRBJ2-5; no clear D gene. This CDR3 is built from 17 residues. Between the trimmed V and J ends, which lost 4 bases and 2 bases, there was a span of 21 bases. Germline CDR1 and CDR2: SGHRS and YFSETQ. Here the CDR3 reads CASSPQNFPDIQETQYF. As DNA, the CDR3 is TGCGCCAGCAGCCCCCAAAATTTTCCCGATATACAAGAGACCCAGTACTTC.

This clonotype was counted ten times or more. The genes are TRBV4-1 and TRBJ1-2, with a weak D call TRBD1 (5 bases). CDR3 size: 15 residues. CDR1 is MGHRA, CDR2 YSYEKL, per germline. V was trimmed by 3 bases and J by 1 base, leaving 12 bases between them. CDR3 in amino acids: CASSHGAENNYGYTF. The CDR3, as DNA: TGCGCCAGCAGCCATGGGGCAGAAAATAACTATGGCTACACCTTC.